Listed below are T cell receptor beta chains from one sample, sequenced in a study of cytomegalovirus exposure and HLA in healthy donors. Generated by immunoSEQ multiplex PCR, the TCRdb table keeps only in-frame clones and is missing some. The sample has more than 120,000 clones, around three quarters seen once; the top ten hold about 6.8%. Sequencing was done on a sample of PBMCs. The receptors were gathered from a woman in her 40s in good health and CMV-seropositive. The conserved cysteine and the conserved F or W are not part of the CDR3 here. Only part of the rows carry a size: once, few, many, or a class if the clone is expanded.

J,size,V,CDR3
TRBJ2-7,.,TRBV2,ASRTDSYEQY
TRBJ1-6,.,TRBV6-1,ASSEAEEGRSPLH
TRBJ2-2,.,TRBV14,ASSQEGVSGELF
TRBJ2-1,once,TRBV4-2,ASSQPLASSYNEQF
TRBJ2-3,.,TRBV5-1,ASSLRGLAVPTTDTQY
TRBJ2-7,.,TRBV7-9,ASSLGLSSGPSYEQY
TRBJ2-1,.,TRBV11-3,ASSLRTSSYNEQF
TRBJ2-3,.,TRBV9,ASSVGTGGTDTQY
TRBJ2-2,.,TRBV6-1,ASSGGFCWRGAV
TRBJ1-1,.,TRBV29-1,SATGGENTEAF
TRBJ2-7,.,TRBV7-9,SSSRDSSYEQY
TRBJ1-1,.,TRBV19,ASSMGARREITEAF
TRBJ2-3,.,TRBV7-9,ASSLSAGGDTQY
TRBJ2-1,.,TRBV2,ASILGQSSYNEQF
TRBJ2-1,few,TRBV10-3,AISLGDWGEQF
TRBJ2-7,.,TRBV9,ASSEGLASYEQY
TRBJ2-5,.,TRBV9,ASSVGGASETQY
TRBJ2-2,.,TRBV5-8,ASSSRGSNTGELF
TRBJ2-1,.,TRBV6-5,ASRRGTYNEQF
TRBJ1-3,.,TRBV30,AWSPPVGTGNTIY
TRBJ2-2,.,TRBV7-8,ASSLFLNTGELF
TRBJ2-4,.,TRBV7-2,ASSLARGIQY
TRBJ1-1,.,TRBV6-1,ASTRDRANTEAF
TRBJ2-3,.,TRBV11-2,ASSFSGSPDTQY
TRBJ2-1,once,TRBV13,ASSLGGSSYNEQF
TRBJ2-1,.,TRBV7-9,SSSLMSVGSFYNEQF
TRBJ2-3,.,TRBV15,ATSRVGAFTDTQY
TRBJ1-5,.,TRBV10-3,AISDPTAHQPQH
TRBJ1-2,.,TRBV5-4,ASSLAMVAGGYT
TRBJ2-1,.,TRBV5-6,ASSLAGGPGEQF
TRBJ2-2,few,TRBV27,ASSFLRQGGELF
TRBJ1-4,.,TRBV6-1,ASSVTGGAEREKLF